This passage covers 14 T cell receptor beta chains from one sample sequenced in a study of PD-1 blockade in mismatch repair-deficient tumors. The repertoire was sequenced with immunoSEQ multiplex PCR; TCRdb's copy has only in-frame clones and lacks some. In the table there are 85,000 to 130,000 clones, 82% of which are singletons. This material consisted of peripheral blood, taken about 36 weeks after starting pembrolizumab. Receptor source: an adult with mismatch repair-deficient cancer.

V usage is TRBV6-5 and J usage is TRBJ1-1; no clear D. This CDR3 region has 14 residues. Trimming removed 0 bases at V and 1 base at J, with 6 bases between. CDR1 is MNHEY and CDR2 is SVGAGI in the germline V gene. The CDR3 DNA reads TGTGCCAGCAGTTACTCAAACAGGAACACTGAAGCTTTCTTT. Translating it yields CASSYSNRNTEAFF.

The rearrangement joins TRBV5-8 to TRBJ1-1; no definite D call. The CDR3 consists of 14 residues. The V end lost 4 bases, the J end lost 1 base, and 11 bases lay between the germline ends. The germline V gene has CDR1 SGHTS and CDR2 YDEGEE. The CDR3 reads CASSRRRTNTEAFF. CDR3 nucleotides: TGTGCCAGCAGCCGTAGACGGACGAACACTGAAGCTTTCTTT.

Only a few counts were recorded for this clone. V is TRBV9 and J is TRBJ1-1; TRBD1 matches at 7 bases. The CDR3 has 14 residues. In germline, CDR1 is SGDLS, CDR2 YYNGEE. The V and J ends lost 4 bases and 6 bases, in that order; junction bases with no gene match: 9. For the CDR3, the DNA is TGTGCCAGCAGCCCCGGGACAGATCGAGCTGAAGCTTTCTTT. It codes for CASSPGTDRAEAFF.

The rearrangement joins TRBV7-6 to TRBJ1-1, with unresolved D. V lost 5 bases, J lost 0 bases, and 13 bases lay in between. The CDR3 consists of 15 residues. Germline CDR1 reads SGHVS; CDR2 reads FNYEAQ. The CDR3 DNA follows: TGTGCCAGCAGCATTCGGACGGAGTTGAACACTGAAGCTTTCTTT. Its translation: CASSIRTELNTEAFF.

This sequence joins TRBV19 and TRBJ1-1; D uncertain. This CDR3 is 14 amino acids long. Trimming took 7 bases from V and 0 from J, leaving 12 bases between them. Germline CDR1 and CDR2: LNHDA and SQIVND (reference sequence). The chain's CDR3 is CASTKTTMNTEAFF. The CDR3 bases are TGTGCCAGTACCAAGACAACAATGAACACTGAAGCTTTCTTT. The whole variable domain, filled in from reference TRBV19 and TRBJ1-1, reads DGGITQSPKYLFRKEGQNVTLSCEQNLNHDAMYWYRQDPGQGLRLIYYSQIVNDFQKGDIAEGYSVSREKKESFPLTVTSAQKNPTAFYLCASTKTTMNTEAFFGQGTRLTVV.

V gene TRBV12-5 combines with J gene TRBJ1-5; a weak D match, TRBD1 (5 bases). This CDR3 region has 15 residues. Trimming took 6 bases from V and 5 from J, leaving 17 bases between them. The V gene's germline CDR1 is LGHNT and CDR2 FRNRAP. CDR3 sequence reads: CASGTGDGPYQPQHF. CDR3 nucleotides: TGTGCTAGTGGAACTGGGGACGGACCTTATCAGCCCCAGCATTTT.

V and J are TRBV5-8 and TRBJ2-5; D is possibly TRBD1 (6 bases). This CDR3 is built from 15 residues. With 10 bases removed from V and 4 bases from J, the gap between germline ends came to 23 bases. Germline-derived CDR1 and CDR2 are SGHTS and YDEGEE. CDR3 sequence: CAAATRQADGETQYF. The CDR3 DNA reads TGTGCCGCAGCGACGAGACAGGCGGATGGAGAGACCCAGTACTTC.

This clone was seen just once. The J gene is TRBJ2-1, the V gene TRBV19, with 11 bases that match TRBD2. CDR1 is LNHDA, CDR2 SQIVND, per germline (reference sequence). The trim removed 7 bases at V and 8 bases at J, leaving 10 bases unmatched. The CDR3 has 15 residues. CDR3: CASMGWLAGGHEQFF. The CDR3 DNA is TGTGCCAGTATGGGATGGCTAGCGGGAGGCCATGAGCAGTTCTTC. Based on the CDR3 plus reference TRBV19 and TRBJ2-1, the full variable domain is DGGITQSPKYLFRKEGQNVTLSCEQNLNHDAMYWYRQDPGQGLRLIYYSQIVNDFQKGDIAEGYSVSREKKESFPLTVTSAQKNPTAFYLCASMGWLAGGHEQFFGPGTRLTVL.

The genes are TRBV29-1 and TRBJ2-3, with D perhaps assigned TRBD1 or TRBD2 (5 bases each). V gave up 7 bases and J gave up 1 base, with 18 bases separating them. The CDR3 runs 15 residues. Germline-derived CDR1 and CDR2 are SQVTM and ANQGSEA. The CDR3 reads CSAGTGEGGTDTQYF. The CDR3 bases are TGCAGCGCAGGAACCGGGGAAGGGGGCACAGATACGCAGTATTTT.

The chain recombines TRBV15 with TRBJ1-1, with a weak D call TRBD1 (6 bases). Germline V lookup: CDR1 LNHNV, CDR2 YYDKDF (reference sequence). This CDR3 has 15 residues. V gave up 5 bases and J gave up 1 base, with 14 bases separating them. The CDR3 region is CATSRQDARNTEAFF. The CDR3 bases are TGTGCCACCAGCCGACAGGACGCCCGGAACACTGAAGCTTTCTTT.

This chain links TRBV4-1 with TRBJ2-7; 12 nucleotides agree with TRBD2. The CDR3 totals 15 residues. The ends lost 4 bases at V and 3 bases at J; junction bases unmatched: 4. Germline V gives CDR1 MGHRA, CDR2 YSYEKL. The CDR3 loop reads CASSRGLAGSYEQYF. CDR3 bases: TGCGCCAGCAGCCGCGGACTAGCGGGAAGCTACGAGCAGTACTTC.

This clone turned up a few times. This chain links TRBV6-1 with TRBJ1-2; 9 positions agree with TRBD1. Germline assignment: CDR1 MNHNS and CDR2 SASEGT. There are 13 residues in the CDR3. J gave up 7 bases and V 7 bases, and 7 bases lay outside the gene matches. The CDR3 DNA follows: TGTGCCAGCAACCTACAGGGGGCGTTTGGCTACACCTTC. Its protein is CASNLQGAFGYTF.

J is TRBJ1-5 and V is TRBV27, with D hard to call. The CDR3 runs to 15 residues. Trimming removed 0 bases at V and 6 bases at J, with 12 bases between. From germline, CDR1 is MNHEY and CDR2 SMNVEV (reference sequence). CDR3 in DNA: TGTGCCAGCAGTTTATCGAAGACACTTGGTCAGCCCCAGCATTTT. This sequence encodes CASSLSKTLGQPQHF.

The CDR3 nucleotides are TGCGCCAGCAGCCAAGATGCGGGGACCTATGGCTACACCTTC. This gives the protein CASSQDAGTYGYTF. V and J are TRBV4-3 and TRBJ1-2; TRBD1 might be the D (5 bases). This CDR3 contains 14 residues. The germline V gene encodes CDR1 LGHNA and CDR2 YSLEER. The germline V and J ends were trimmed by 0 bases and 4 bases, with 9 bases remaining between them.